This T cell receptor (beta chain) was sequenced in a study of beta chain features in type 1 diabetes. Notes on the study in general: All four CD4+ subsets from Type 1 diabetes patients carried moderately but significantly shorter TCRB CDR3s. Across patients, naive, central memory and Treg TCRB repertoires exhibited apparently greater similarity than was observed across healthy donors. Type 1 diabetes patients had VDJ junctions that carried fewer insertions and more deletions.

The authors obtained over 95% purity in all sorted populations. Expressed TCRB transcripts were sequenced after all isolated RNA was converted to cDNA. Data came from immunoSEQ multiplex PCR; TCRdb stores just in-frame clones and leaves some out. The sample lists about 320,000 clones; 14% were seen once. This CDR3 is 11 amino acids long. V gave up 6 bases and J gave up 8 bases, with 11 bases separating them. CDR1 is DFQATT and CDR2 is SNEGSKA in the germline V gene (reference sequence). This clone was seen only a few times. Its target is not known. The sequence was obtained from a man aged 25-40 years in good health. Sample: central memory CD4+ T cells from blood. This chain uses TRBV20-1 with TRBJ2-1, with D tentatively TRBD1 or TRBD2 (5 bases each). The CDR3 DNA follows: TGCAGTGCACGCCCGGGGCATGAGCAGTTCTTC. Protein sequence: CSARPGHEQFF.